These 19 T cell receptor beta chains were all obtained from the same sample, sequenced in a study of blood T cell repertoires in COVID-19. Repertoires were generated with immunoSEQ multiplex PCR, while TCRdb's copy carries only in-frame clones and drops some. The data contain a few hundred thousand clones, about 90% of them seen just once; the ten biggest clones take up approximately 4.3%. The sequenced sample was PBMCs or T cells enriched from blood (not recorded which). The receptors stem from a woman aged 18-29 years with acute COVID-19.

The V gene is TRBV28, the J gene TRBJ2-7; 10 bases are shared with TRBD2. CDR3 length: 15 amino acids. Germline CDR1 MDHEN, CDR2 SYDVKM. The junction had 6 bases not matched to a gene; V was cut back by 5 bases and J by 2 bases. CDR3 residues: CASSVAGGRAYEQYF. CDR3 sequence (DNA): TGTGCCAGCAGTGTAGCGGGAGGCCGCGCCTACGAGCAGTACTTC.

The CDR3 reads CASSSLQGTNGYTF. The CDR3 DNA sequence: TGTGCCAGCAGCTCCTTACAGGGAACTAATGGCTACACCTTC. V gene TRBV7-2 combines with J gene TRBJ1-2, with TRBD1 as a possible D gene (6 bases). Germline V gene sequence: CDR1 SGHTA, CDR2 FQGNSA. CDR3 length: 14 residues. Trimming shortened V by 4 bases and J by 6 bases, and 15 bases separated the two germline ends.

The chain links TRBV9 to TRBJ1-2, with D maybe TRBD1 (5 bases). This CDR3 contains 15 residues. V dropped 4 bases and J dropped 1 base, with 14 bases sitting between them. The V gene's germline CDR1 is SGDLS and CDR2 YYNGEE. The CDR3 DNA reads TGTGCCAGCAGCCTCGACTCGGGGGTTAACTATGGCTACACCTTC. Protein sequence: CASSLDSGVNYGYTF. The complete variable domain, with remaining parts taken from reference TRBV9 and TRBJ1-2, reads DSGVTQTPKHLITATGQRVTLRCSPRSGDLSVYWYQQSLDQGLQFLIQYYNGEERAKGNILERFSAQQFPDLHSELNLSSLELGDSALYFCASSLDSGVNYGYTFGSGTRLTVV.

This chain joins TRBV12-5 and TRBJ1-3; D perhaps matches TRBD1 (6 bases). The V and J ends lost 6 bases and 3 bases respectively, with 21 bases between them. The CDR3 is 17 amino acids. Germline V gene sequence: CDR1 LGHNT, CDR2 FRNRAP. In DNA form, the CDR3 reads TGTGCTAGTGGGGACGAACCACAGGGCCGGGTTGGAAACACCATATATTTT. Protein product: CASGDEPQGRVGNTIYF. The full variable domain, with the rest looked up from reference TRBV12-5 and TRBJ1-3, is DARVTQTPRHKVTEMGQEVTMRCQPILGHNTVFWYRQTMMQGLELLAYFRNRAPLDDSGMPKDRFSAEMPDATLATLKIQPSEPRDSAVYFCASGDEPQGRVGNTIYFGEGSWLTVV.

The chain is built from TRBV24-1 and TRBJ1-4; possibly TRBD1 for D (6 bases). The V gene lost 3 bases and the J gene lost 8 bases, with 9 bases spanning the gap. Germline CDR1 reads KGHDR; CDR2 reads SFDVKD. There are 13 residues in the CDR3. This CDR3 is CATSDNRAEKLFF. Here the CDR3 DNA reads TGTGCCACCAGTGATAACAGGGCCGAAAAACTGTTTTTT.

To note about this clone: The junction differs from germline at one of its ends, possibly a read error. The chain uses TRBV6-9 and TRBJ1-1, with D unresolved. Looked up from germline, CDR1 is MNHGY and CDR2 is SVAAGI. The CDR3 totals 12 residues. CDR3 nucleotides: TGTGCCAGCAATTATCTAGGCCTTGAAGCTTTCTTT. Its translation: CASNYLGLEAFF.

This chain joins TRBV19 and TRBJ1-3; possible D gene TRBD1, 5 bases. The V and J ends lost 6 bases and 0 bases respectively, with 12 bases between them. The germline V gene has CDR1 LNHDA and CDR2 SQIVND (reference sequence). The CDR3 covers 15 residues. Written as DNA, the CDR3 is TGTGCCAGTAGGCTACAGGACCTCTCTGGAAACACCATATATTTT. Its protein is CASRLQDLSGNTIYF.

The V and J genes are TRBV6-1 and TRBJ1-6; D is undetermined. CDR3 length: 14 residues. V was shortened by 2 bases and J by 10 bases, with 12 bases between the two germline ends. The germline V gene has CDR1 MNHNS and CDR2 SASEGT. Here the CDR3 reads CASSEWAGGSPLHF. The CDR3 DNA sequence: TGTGCCAGCAGTGAATGGGCCGGAGGGTCACCCCTCCACTTT.

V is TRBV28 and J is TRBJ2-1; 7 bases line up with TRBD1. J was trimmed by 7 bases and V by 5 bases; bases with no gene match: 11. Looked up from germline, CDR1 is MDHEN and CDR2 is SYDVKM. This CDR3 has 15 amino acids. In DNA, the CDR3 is TGTGCCAGCAGTCCAGCCGGGACAGCAAGGAATGAGCAGTTCTTC. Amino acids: CASSPAGTARNEQFF. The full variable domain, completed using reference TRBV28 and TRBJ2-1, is DVKVTQSSRYLVKRTGEKVFLECVQDMDHENMFWYRQDPGLGLRLIYFSYDVKMKEKGDIPEGYSVSREKKERFSLILESASTNQTSMYLCASSPAGTARNEQFFGPGTRLTVL.

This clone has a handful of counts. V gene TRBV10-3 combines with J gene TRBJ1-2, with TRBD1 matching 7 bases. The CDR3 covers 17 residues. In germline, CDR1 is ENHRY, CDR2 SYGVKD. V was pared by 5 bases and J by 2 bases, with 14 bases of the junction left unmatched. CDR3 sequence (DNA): TGTGCCATCAGTTCTCCGATACTGACAGGGAGGAACTATGGCTACACCTTC. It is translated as CAISSPILTGRNYGYTF.

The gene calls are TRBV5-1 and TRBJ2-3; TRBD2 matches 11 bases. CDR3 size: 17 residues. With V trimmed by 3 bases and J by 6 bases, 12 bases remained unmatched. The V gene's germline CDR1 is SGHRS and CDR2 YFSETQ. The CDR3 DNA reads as TGCGCCAGCAGCTCTACTAGCGGGAGAGGTGCCGTCGATACGCAGTATTTT. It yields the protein CASSSTSGRGAVDTQYF.

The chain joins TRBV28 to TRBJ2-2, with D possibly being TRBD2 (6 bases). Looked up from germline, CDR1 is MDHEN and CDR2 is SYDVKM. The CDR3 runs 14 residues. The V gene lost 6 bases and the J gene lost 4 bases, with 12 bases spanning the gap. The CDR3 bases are TGTGCCAGCAGCCCCCGGGGAGGCACCGGGGAGCTGTTTTTT. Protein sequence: CASSPRGGTGELFF.

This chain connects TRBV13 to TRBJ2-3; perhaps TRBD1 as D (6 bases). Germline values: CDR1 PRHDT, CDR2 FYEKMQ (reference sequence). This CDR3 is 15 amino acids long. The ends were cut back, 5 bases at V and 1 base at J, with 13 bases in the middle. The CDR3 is CASSLDRRRTDTQYF. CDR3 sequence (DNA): TGTGCCAGCAGCCTTGACAGGCGTCGCACAGATACGCAGTATTTT.

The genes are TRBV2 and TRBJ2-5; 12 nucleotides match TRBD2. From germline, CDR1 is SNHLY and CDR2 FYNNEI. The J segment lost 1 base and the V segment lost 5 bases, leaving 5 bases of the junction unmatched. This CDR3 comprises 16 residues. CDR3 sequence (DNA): TGTGCCAGCAGTACAGGACTAGCGGGACCCCAAGAGACCCAGTACTTC. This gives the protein CASSTGLAGPQETQYF.

The CDR3 DNA follows: TGCAGCGTTGAATTTCGGGACAGGGTCCAAGAGACCCAGTACTTC. Translating it yields CSVEFRDRVQETQYF. The chain joins TRBV29-1 to TRBJ2-5, with 9 bases lining up with TRBD1. This CDR3 spans 15 amino acids. The germline CDR1 and CDR2 sequences are SQVTM and ANQGSEA. V lost 2 bases to trimming and J lost 1 base; unmatched junction nucleotides: 5.

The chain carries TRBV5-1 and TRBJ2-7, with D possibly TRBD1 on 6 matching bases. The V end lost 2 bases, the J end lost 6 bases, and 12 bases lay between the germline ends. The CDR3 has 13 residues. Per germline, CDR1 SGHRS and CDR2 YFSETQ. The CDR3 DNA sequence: TGCGCCAGCAGCTTTACTACAGGGAGCGAGCAGTACTTC. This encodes CASSFTTGSEQYF. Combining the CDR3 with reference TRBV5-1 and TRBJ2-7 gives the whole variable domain KAGVTQTPRYLIKTRGQQVTLSCSPISGHRSVSWYQQTPGQGLQFLFEYFSETQRNKGNFPGRFSGRQFSNSRSEMNVSTLELGDSALYLCASSFTTGSEQYFGPGTRLTVT.

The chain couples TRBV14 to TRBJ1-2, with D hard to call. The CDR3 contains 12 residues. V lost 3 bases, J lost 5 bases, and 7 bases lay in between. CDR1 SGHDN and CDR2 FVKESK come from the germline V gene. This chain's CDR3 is CASSHPGYGYTF. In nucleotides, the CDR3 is TGTGCCAGCAGCCACCCGGGATATGGCTACACCTTC.

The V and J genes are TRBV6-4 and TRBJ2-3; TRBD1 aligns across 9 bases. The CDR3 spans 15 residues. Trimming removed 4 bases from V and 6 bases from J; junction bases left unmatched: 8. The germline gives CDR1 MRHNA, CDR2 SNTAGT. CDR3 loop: CASSVSGTGRDTQYF. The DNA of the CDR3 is TGTGCCAGCAGTGTCTCCGGGACAGGGAGGGATACGCAGTATTTT.

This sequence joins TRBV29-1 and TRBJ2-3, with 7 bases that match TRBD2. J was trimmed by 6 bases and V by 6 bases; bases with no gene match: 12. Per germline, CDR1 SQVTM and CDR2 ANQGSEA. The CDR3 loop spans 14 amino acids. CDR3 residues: CSVVQRTRSDTQYF. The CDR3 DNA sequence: TGCAGCGTCGTACAAAGGACTAGATCGGATACGCAGTATTTT.